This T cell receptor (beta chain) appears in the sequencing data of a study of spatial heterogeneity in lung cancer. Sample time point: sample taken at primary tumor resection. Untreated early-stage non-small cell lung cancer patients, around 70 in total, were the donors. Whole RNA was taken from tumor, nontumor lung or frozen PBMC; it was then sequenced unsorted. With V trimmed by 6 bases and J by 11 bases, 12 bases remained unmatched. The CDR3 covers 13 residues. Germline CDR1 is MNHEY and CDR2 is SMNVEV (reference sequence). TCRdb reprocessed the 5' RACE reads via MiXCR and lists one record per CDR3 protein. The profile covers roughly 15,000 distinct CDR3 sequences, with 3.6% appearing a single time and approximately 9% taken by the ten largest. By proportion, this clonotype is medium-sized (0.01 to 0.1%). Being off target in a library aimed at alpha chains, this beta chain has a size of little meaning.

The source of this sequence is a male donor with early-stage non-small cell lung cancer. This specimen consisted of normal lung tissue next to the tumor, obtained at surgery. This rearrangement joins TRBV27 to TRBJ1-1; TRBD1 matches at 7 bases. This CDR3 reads CASSLVTGSLAFF. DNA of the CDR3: TGTGCCAGCAGCCTAGTGACAGGGAGTTTGGCTTTCTTT.